A single sample is the source of the 4 T cell receptor beta chains below, sequenced in a study of Graves' ophthalmopathy and Graves' hyperthyroidism. Amplification targeted the TCR beta CDR3 regions, with RNA transcripts as the source material. Investigators did first-round RT-PCR with HTBI primers, then second-round multiplex PCR. TCRdb re-derived calls from the multiplex PCR reads in MiXCR, one entry per CDR3 protein. The table has about 620,000 distinct CDR3 sequences, 20% to 25% seen once; the top ten hold more than 5.5%. The sample consisted of peripheral blood. The receptor source for this set is a woman between 18 and 29 years old with stable Graves' hyperthyroidism. Some clones in this sample may be carry-over from other donors' samples.

This clonotype occurred many times. This chain joins TRBV20-1 and TRBJ1-1; D is unresolved. The CDR3 length is 13 residues. Between the trimmed V and J ends, which lost 0 bases and 4 bases, there was a span of 9 bases. Germline V lookup: CDR1 DFQATT, CDR2 SNEGSKA (reference sequence). The CDR3, as DNA: TGCAGTGCTAGAGATCGTACTGGCACTGAAGCTTTCTTT. It yields the protein CSARDRTGTEAFF.

In this sample, this clonotype turned up many times. This sequence joins TRBV2 and TRBJ1-2; a weak D match, TRBD1 (6 bases). The CDR3 has 12 amino acids. V lost 5 bases and J lost 5, with 9 bases in between. Looked up from germline, CDR1 is SNHLY and CDR2 is FYNNEI. The CDR3 loop reads CASSPTGYGYTF. CDR3 in DNA: TGTGCCAGCAGTCCAACAGGGTATGGCTACACCTTC.

The sample holds many counts of this clonotype. The chain combines TRBV12-3 or TRBV12-4 with TRBJ1-2; 12 bases match TRBD1. The V segment lost 7 bases and the J segment 2 bases; nucleotides outside the gene matches: 2. The CDR3 covers 14 residues. The CDR3 nucleotides are TGTGCCAGCAAAGGGACAGGGGGCAACTATGGCTACACCTTC. Translation gives CASKGTGGNYGYTF.

By its share, this clonotype is medium-sized. CDR3 region: CASSSGSLFEQYF. CDR3 nucleotide sequence: TGTGCCAGCAGCAGCGGGAGTCTCTTCGAGCAGTACTTC. The genes are TRBV11-2 and TRBJ2-7, with TRBD2 matching 8 bases. The CDR3 loop spans 13 amino acids. The V gene's germline CDR1 is SGHAT and CDR2 FQNNGV. Unmatched junction bases numbered 6, after V lost 5 bases and J lost 6 bases.